This TCR beta chain originates from a study of T cells in Graves' hyperthyroidism and ophthalmopathy. Clinical symptoms, serum thyroxine, TRAb, thyroid ultrasound and orbital computed tomography established diagnosis. This clonotype has a handful of counts. What it binds is not known. RNA transcripts gave rise to amplified TCR beta CDR3 regions. The study used the HTBI primer set for a first-round RT-PCR of the TCR CDR3. TCRdb called the multiplex PCR reads again in MiXCR, with one record for every CDR3 protein. The repertoire holds roughly 500,000 distinct CDR3 sequences, with 20% to 25% as singletons. Study results and caveats: A model of 13 V-J features distinguished ophthalmopathy from stable hyperthyroidism.

Sequenced input: blood. The source is a woman between 65 and 79 years old with Graves' ophthalmopathy.

CDR3 protein: CSAPRAQTRTEAFF. DNA for the CDR3: TGCAGTGCTCCACGGGCCCAAACGCGGACTGAAGCTTTCTTT. The V gene is TRBV20-1, the J gene TRBJ1-1; D remains ambiguous. Germline CDR1 DFQATT, CDR2 SNEGSKA (reference sequence). V was pared by 5 bases and J by 5 bases, with 18 bases between. This CDR3 has 14 residues.